The sequence of this TCR beta chain was determined in a study of graft-versus-host responses after intestinal transplantation (dated by TCRdb to the early 2020s). With respect to the entire study: Multivisceral, liver-intestinal, or isolated intestinal transplants were received by the recipients. Every recipient was given anti-thymocyte globulin induction, followed by around three years of maintenance tacrolimus and steroids. After intestinal transplantation, graft-versus-host and host-versus-graft alloreactive T cell clones were followed in the graft, circulation and bone marrow using bulk TCR-beta CDR3 sequencing. Alloreactive clones were identified by sequencing pre-transplant mixed lymphocyte reaction products and comparing them with unstimulated pre-transplant donor and recipient T cells. The cohort enrolled about two dozen intestinal transplant recipients including one retransplant, and a few patients lacking pretransplant specimens were excluded. Donor T cell macrochimerism was defined as a peak of at least 4% donor T cells among recipient peripheral blood mononuclear cells. Rather than being sequenced by the commercial service, samples from three later patients were sequenced in-house on an Illumina MiSeq and processed with MiXCR. Findings and caveats that apply to the study as a whole: Early after transplant, peak levels of circulating GvH clones were associated with declines in HvG clones. The relatively low number and heterogeneity of intestinal transplant patients limited the conclusions. GvH clones turned up in recipient bone marrow, with some appearing earlier in ileal mucosa or blood, a pattern consistent with an intestinal mucosal origin. In the allografts of patients with donor T cell macrochimerism, GvH to HvG T cell clonal ratios were high.

The sample's time point label is to be understood as: cells obtained before transplantation from donor or recipient. CD3+CD4+ and CD3+CD8+ populations were FACS-sorted from unstimulated pre-transplant donor and recipient cells taken from spleen or lymph nodes. The CDR3 goes from the cysteine to the phenylalanine over 11 residues. CDR3 DNA only is kept here, 33 bases in frame from base 1. V loses 7 bases of germline sequence and J loses 3 bases, and the interval between the two ends is 6 bases. The germline V gene gives CDR1 as MNHNS and CDR2 as SASEGT. The library relied on the immunoSEQ multiplex PCR assay. In most patients, genomic DNA was isolated using the Qiagen DNeasy Blood and Tissue Kit and sent frozen to Adaptive Biotechnologies for TCR sequencing. Adaptive Biotechnologies carried out high-throughput TCR-beta CDR3 sequencing of genomic DNA for most patients. The study's processing was this. Adaptive's ImmunoSEQ software supplied the TCR sequencing data for roughly 17 patients, while MiXCR and VDJtools were used to process a few other patients. CD4 versus CD8 sorting errors were corrected by removing sequences found in both subsets at a frequency ratio below 5:1. CDR3 nucleotide sequences shared between donor and recipient were removed because their origin could not be assigned. To count as alloreactive, a clone needed at least 2-fold expansion over unstimulated cells and a minimum CFSE-low frequency of 0.002% (template counts) or 0.001% (read counts). Mappable clones were those detected in sequenced pre-transplant spleen, lymph node, or MLR CFSE-low populations of the donor or recipient. The cumulative frequency of alloreactive clones was calculated as a percentage of all sequences, weighted by copy number. Entries here come from immuneACCESS through TCRdb and include only in-frame sequences with V and J called. Some clones fail to appear in such tables; in the studies checked, an unresolved V gene covers under half of the shortfall, and the cause of the remainder is unknown. For V, J and clone size, that table is used; D and trimming come from the DNA. Recorded for this sample are fewer than 120,000 clones; over 85% of them occurred a single time. Jointly, the top ten make up about 0.54% of the sample.

Comment on this clone: Its binding antigen is unknown. The record has no base qualities; no much larger clone is one base away.

The receptor was derived from a human donor who received an intestinal transplant. Here the chain combines TRBV6-1 and TRBJ1-1; the D gene cannot be named for sure. Specimen: unstimulated CD8+ T cells sorted from spleen or lymph node cells, collected before intestinal transplant. The DNA reads TGTGCCAGCATCCTCTACACTGAAGCTTTCTTT. Its protein product is CASILYTEAFF.